The source of this T cell receptor beta chain is a study of blood T cell repertoires in COVID-19. Background on the study: Whether acute or convalescent, the COVID-19 samples came from the United States, Italy and Spain. PBMCs, B-cell-depleted T cells, or T cells were the source of the cDNA or gDNA that made up the material.

The method was immunoSEQ multiplex PCR; TCRdb's version includes in-frame clones alone and lacks a portion of them. Counted here are about 150,000 clones, 70% to 90% occurring once; the ten biggest clones make up about 2.4%. Sequencing was carried out using peripheral blood. This clonotype was sampled from a woman in her 70s with acute or convalescent COVID-19.

The CDR3 coding sequence is TGTGCCAGCTCACCGCCAGGGGGCCCCGGGGAGCTGTTTTTT. Its protein product is CASSPPGGPGELFF. The J gene is TRBJ2-2, the V gene TRBV18; 8 nucleotides match TRBD1. V gave up 3 bases and J gave up 6 bases; unmatched junction bases: 3. Germline CDR1 reads KGHSH; CDR2 reads LQKENI. CDR3 size: 14 residues.